The next 9 T cell receptor beta chains were all read from a single sample in a study of T cells after yellow fever vaccination. From the 5' RACE reads, TCRdb called clonotypes with MiXCR, one entry per CDR3 protein. Of roughly 170,000 distinct CDR3 sequences listed, 6.2% are singletons. The sequenced sample was CD4+ T cells sorted from PBMCs, obtained on the day of the first yellow fever vaccination. The receptors shown here come from a man younger than 30 who received the YFV17D yellow fever vaccine.

This clonotype was seen at least ten times. The chain recombines TRBV2 with TRBJ1-1; D not certain. CDR3 size: 11 residues. Germline V gives CDR1 SNHLY, CDR2 FYNNEI. V lost 8 bases and J 5 bases, leaving 9 bases between the germline ends. This CDR3 reads CASGWVTEAFF. The CDR3 bases are TGTGCCAGCGGGTGGGTGACTGAAGCTTTCTTT.

At least ten counts were recorded for this clonotype. The rearrangement links TRBV9 to TRBJ1-6, with D possibly being TRBD1 (6 bases). This CDR3 contains 14 residues. Germline CDR1 SGDLS, CDR2 YYNGEE. Trimming removed 1 base at V and 11 bases at J, with 13 bases between. This chain's CDR3 is CASSVRDRTAPLHF. CDR3 bases: TGTGCCAGCAGCGTAAGGGATCGGACAGCACCCCTCCACTTT.

This clonotype was seen a few times. This rearrangement joins TRBV30 to TRBJ2-7; 12 bases agree with TRBD2. Germline trimming cut 3 bases from V and 12 bases from J; bases unmatched to any gene: 12. This CDR3 region has 14 residues. Germline loops: CDR1 GTSNPN, CDR2 SVGIG (reference sequence). The CDR3 bases are TGTGCCTGGAGACTGTCGGCTAGCGGGGGGGTGCCGTACTTC. It translates to CAWRLSASGGVPYF.

This clonotype was recorded at least ten times. This chain uses TRBV13 with TRBJ1-6, with no clear D. This CDR3 comprises 12 residues. Between the trimmed V and J ends, which lost 5 bases and 9 bases, there was a span of 8 bases. CDR1 is PRHDT, CDR2 FYEKMQ, per germline (reference sequence). In DNA form, the CDR3 reads TGTGCCAGCAGCCTGGGCCCTTCACCCCTCCACTTT. This codes for CASSLGPSPLHF.

This clonotype was observed a few times. The V gene is TRBV5-1, the J gene TRBJ1-1; D gene uncertain. CDR3 size: 13 residues. Trimming pared 6 bases from V and 4 bases from J, leaving 13 bases between. Germline V gives CDR1 SGHRS, CDR2 YFSETQ. CDR3 coding DNA: TGCGCCAGCACAAAGGACTCTTTCACTGAAGCTTTCTTT. Translated: CASTKDSFTEAFF.

This clonotype showed up just a few times. The gene calls are TRBV6-5 and TRBJ2-3; TRBD2 matches at 8 bases. With 7 bases clipped from V and 3 bases from J, the junction kept 15 bases outside the gene matches. CDR3 length: 17 residues. Per germline, CDR1 MNHEY and CDR2 SVGAGI. CDR3 in amino acids: CASNRGGAGGWTDTQYF. In nucleotides, the CDR3 is TGTGCCAGCAACCGAGGGGGGGCGGGGGGCTGGACAGATACGCAGTATTTT.

This clonotype was found many times. The V gene is TRBV24-1, the J gene TRBJ1-2; possibly TRBD1 for D (5 bases). CDR1 is KGHDR and CDR2 is SFDVKD in the germline V gene. The CDR3 has 14 amino acids. Trimming took off 2 bases at V and 3 bases at J, with 9 bases between the two ends. CDR3 protein: CATSDSGRDYGYTF. CDR3 bases: TGTGCCACCAGTGATTCCGGCAGGGACTATGGCTACACCTTC.

This clonotype showed up many times. The genes are TRBV12-3 or TRBV12-4 and TRBJ1-1; the D is unclear. The germline V and J ends were trimmed by 7 bases and 1 base, with 10 bases remaining between them. The CDR3 consists of 13 residues. CDR3 loop: CASIGSGNTEAFF. The CDR3 nucleotides are TGTGCCAGCATTGGGTCCGGGAACACTGAAGCTTTCTTT.

This clonotype came up many times. The DNA of the CDR3 is TGTGCCATCAGTGGTTTCGGGGCCTCAGATACGCAGTATTTT. It codes for CAISGFGASDTQYF. The chain is built from TRBV10-3 and TRBJ2-3; D tentatively reads TRBD1 or TRBD2 (5 bases each). The V gene's germline CDR1 is ENHRY and CDR2 SYGVKD. Trimming cost V 4 bases and J 4 bases, with 12 bases left between them. The CDR3 is 14 amino acids.